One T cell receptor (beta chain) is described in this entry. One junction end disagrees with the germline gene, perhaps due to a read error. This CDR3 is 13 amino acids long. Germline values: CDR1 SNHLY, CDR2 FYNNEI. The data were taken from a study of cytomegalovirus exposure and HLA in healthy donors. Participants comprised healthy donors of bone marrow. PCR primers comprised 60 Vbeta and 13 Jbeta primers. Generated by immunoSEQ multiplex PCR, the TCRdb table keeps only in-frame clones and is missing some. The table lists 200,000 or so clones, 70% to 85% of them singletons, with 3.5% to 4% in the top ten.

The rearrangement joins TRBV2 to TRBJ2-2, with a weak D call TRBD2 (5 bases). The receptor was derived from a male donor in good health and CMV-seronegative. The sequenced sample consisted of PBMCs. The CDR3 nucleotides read TGTGCCACCCGCCGGACTTACACCGGGAAGCTGTTTTTT. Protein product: CATRRTYTGKLFF.